Below, 27 T cell receptor beta chains from the same sample are listed, as sequenced in a study of cytomegalovirus exposure and HLA in healthy donors. It was with 60 Vbeta and 13 Jbeta primers that the PCR ran. Sequencing was performed with immunoSEQ multiplex PCR; in TCRdb, only in-frame clones are kept and a portion is missing. This table has 200,000 to 250,000 clones, 60% to 80% appearing once. Sequencing used PBMCs. The receptors originated from a man aged 18 to 30 in good health and CMV-seronegative.

The genes are TRBV2 and TRBJ2-1; 10 bases match TRBD2. The V gene's germline CDR1 is SNHLY and CDR2 FYNNEI. J lost 4 bases, V lost 3 bases, and 9 bases had no gene match. This CDR3 is built from 17 residues. The CDR3 coding sequence is TGTGCCAGCAGTGAGAAGATGGGGACTAGCGTTTACAATGAGCAGTTCTTC. Residues: CASSEKMGTSVYNEQFF.

The chain links TRBV7-9 to TRBJ2-5, with 8 bases fitting TRBD1. The CDR3 runs 15 residues. CDR1 is SEHNR and CDR2 is FQNEAQ in the germline V gene (reference sequence). V shed 5 bases and J 9 bases; nucleotides not matched to a gene: 14. This CDR3 reads CASSPGQGEAGAQYF. The CDR3 nucleotides read TGTGCCAGCAGCCCCGGACAGGGTGAGGCTGGGGCCCAGTACTTC.

The chain couples TRBV4-1 to TRBJ1-1; D unclear. This CDR3 spans 14 amino acids. From germline, CDR1 is MGHRA and CDR2 YSYEKL. Trimming shortened V by 1 base and J by 3 bases, and 9 bases separated the two germline ends. CDR3 DNA sequence: TGCGCCAGCAGCCAAGTGATCAGTGACACTGAAGCTTTCTTT. Amino acid sequence: CASSQVISDTEAFF.

The rearrangement links TRBV11-2 to TRBJ1-1, with D tentatively TRBD1 (6 bases). V gave up 3 bases and J gave up 0 bases, with 14 bases separating them. This CDR3 contains 16 residues. Germline V gives CDR1 SGHAT, CDR2 FQNNGV. DNA for the CDR3: TGTGCCAGCAGCTTGACAGGCAGCCTTGTGAACACTGAAGCTTTCTTT. Protein sequence: CASSLTGSLVNTEAFF.

For this clone: The germline gene is not matched at one end of the junction; a read error may be the cause. This rearrangement joins TRBV4-2 to TRBJ2-1, with D possibly TRBD2 on 7 matching bases. The CDR3 covers 16 residues. Germline CDR1 reads LGHNA; CDR2 reads YNFKEQ. CDR3 nucleotides: TGTGCCAGCAGCCCGGCCCTTGGCGGGGGCCACAATGGGCAGTTCTTC. This sequence encodes CASSPALGGGHNGQFF.

This clone was observed a single time. The chain combines TRBV19 with TRBJ1-1; 9 bases map to TRBD1. Unmatched junction bases numbered 9, after V lost 6 bases and J lost 7 bases. The length of the CDR3 is 14 residues. CDR1 LNHDA and CDR2 SQIVND come from the germline V gene (reference sequence). The CDR3 bases are TGTGCCAGTAGAATATCCGGGACAGGGATTGAAGCTTTCTTT. Protein product: CASRISGTGIEAFF.

The CDR3 DNA follows: TGTGCCAGCAGCGAAGACTCGGGACTAGCGGGGGGTATAGCCAAAAACATTCAGTACTTC. Residues: CASSEDSGLAGGIAKNIQYF. The chain couples TRBV7-8 to TRBJ2-4, with TRBD2 identical over 15 bases. There are 20 residues in the CDR3. Germline assignment: CDR1 SGHVS and CDR2 FQNEAQ. Trimming at V came to 5 bases and at J to 0 bases, leaving 11 bases not matched to a gene. The variable domain in full, completed from reference TRBV7-8 and TRBJ2-4, reads GAGVSQSPRYKVAKRGQDVALRCDPISGHVSLFWYQQALGQGPEFLTYFQNEAQLDKSGLPSDRFFAERPEGSVSTLKIQRTQQEDSAVYLCASSEDSGLAGGIAKNIQYFGAGTRLSVL.

This clone was seen more than once but under ten times. The gene calls are TRBV6-6 and TRBJ2-1; TRBD1 is a possible D gene (6 bases). CDR3 size: 15 residues. The ends were cut back, 6 bases at V and 5 bases at J, with 17 bases in the middle. Germline CDR1 is MNHNY and CDR2 is SVGAGI (reference sequence). CDR3 DNA: TGTGCCAGCAGATACAGACAAGGACAGAACAATGAGCAGTTCTTC. Translated, it gives CASRYRQGQNNEQFF.

The chain is built from TRBV27 and TRBJ2-1, with D unresolved. V lost 3 bases to trimming and J lost 6 bases, with 9 bases between them. The CDR3 loop spans 13 amino acids. The germline V gene encodes CDR1 MNHEY and CDR2 SMNVEV (reference sequence). The CDR3 spells CASSFGFSNEQFF. The CDR3 DNA follows: TGTGCCAGCAGTTTTGGCTTCAGCAATGAGCAGTTCTTC.

This CDR3 reads CASSQGDSGTTYEQYF. Written as DNA, the CDR3 is TGCGCCAGCAGCCAAGGGGATAGCGGTACAACCTACGAGCAGTACTTC. The chain has TRBV4-1 and TRBJ2-7; maybe TRBD2 (6 bases). V was clipped by 1 base and J by 2 bases, with 15 bases between them. The CDR3 length is 16 residues. CDR1 is MGHRA, CDR2 YSYEKL, per germline.

This rearrangement joins TRBV2 to TRBJ2-1, with TRBD2 as a possible D gene (6 bases). The CDR3 is made up of 15 amino acids. From germline, CDR1 is SNHLY and CDR2 FYNNEI. The V gene lost 3 bases and the J gene lost 4 bases, with 13 bases spanning the gap. In nucleotides, the CDR3 is TGTGCCAGCAGTGATGGACTATATGGATACAATGAGCAGTTCTTC. The encoded protein is CASSDGLYGYNEQFF.

The CDR3 bases are TGCGCCAGTCGACACACAGGGGGAATGGAAGAGACCCAGTACTTC. Encoded protein: CASRHTGGMEETQYF. V usage is TRBV5-1 and J usage is TRBJ2-5, with TRBD1 matching over 8 bases. Germline V gene lookup returns CDR1 SGHRS and CDR2 YFSETQ. The CDR3 has 15 residues. Trimming removed 8 bases from V and 3 bases from J; junction bases left unmatched: 12.

This chain uses TRBV19 with TRBJ2-7; D might be TRBD2 (5 bases). Trimming shortened V by 10 bases and J by 4 bases, and 11 bases separated the two germline ends. Germline V gives CDR1 LNHDA, CDR2 SQIVND (reference sequence). The CDR3 length is 11 residues. CDR3 protein: CATNGEYEQYF. CDR3 nucleotide sequence: TGTGCCACCAATGGGGAGTACGAGCAGTACTTC.

This chain joins TRBV30 and TRBJ1-1; D possibly corresponds to TRBD1 (6 bases). CDR3 length: 14 residues. Trimming took off 4 bases at V and 0 bases at J, with 12 bases between the two ends. Germline CDR1 GTSNPN, CDR2 SVGIG (reference sequence). In DNA, the CDR3 is TGTGCCTGGAACAGGGCGCAGATGAACACTGAAGCTTTCTTT. Translated: CAWNRAQMNTEAFF.

In its sample, this clone was seen once. V gene TRBV9 combines with J gene TRBJ2-1, with a weak D call TRBD2 (7 bases). The CDR3 covers 13 residues. V lost 0 bases, J lost 9 bases, and 10 bases lay in between. Germline loops: CDR1 SGDLS, CDR2 YYNGEE. CDR3 in DNA: TGTGCCAGCAGCGTAGAAGGGGGGGGTGAGCAGTTCTTC. Its translation is CASSVEGGGEQFF.

This clone was seen a single time. This chain connects TRBV27 to TRBJ2-5, with 12 bases matching TRBD2. The CDR3 loop spans 16 amino acids. The V segment lost 6 bases and the J segment 4 bases; nucleotides outside the gene matches: 9. CDR1 and CDR2 (germline): MNHEY, SMNVEV (reference sequence). CDR3 residues: CASRRGLAGGVETQYF. DNA of the CDR3: TGTGCCAGCAGAAGGGGGCTAGCGGGAGGGGTAGAGACCCAGTACTTC.

V and J are TRBV29-1 and TRBJ1-2, with no clear D. Germline CDR1 reads SQVTM; CDR2 reads ANQGSEA. CDR3 length: 10 residues. V gave up 1 base and J gave up 8 bases, with 5 bases separating them. Here the CDR3 DNA reads TGCAGCGTTGAAGGGCCCGGCTACACCTTC. This translates into CSVEGPGYTF. The full variable domain, rest sourced from reference TRBV29-1 and TRBJ1-2, is SAVISQKPSRDICQRGTSLTIQCQVDSQVTMMFWYRQQPGQSLTLIATANQGSEATYESGFVIDKFPISRPNLTFSTLTVSNMSPEDSSIYLCSVEGPGYTFGSGTRLTVV.

The chain is built from TRBV7-2 and TRBJ2-1; 7 bases line up with TRBD1. CDR3 length: 18 residues. J was trimmed by 0 bases and V by 1 base; bases with no gene match: 9. Germline-derived CDR1 and CDR2 are SGHTA and FQGNSA. CDR3 residues: CASSLGAIRDSSYNEQFF. The CDR3 nucleotides read TGTGCCAGCAGCTTAGGGGCGATAAGGGACAGCTCCTACAATGAGCAGTTCTTC.

For this clone: Germline and junction disagree at one end, which may indicate a read error. The same CDR3 arises from other DNA sequences in this sample as well. The gene calls are TRBV7-6 and TRBJ2-5; 7 bases agree with TRBD2. CDR1 SGHVS and CDR2 FNYEAQ come from the germline V gene. The CDR3 has 17 amino acids. In DNA form, the CDR3 reads TGTGCTAGCAGCTGGCTAGCGGCAAACGCGTACCAAGAGACCCAGTACTTC. Protein sequence: CASSWLAANAYQETQYF.

V is TRBV7-2 and J is TRBJ2-7; the D gene is possibly TRBD2 (6 bases). Germline lookup yields CDR1 SGHTA and CDR2 FQGNSA. The CDR3 extends over 16 amino acids. Trimming took 1 base from V and 2 from J, leaving 15 bases between them. The CDR3 nucleotides read TGTGCCAGCAGCTTAGACGGGGCGGGGACGCCCTACGAGCAGTACTTC. Residues: CASSLDGAGTPYEQYF.

This chain connects TRBV27 to TRBJ2-3; TRBD2 matches at 13 bases. The CDR3 runs 16 residues. Germline CDR1 is MNHEY and CDR2 is SMNVEV (reference sequence). The trim removed 8 bases at V and 5 bases at J, leaving 10 bases unmatched. This chain's CDR3 is CASSSGRLAGGDTQYF. The CDR3 DNA reads TGTGCCAGCTCCAGTGGACGACTAGCGGGGGGAGATACGCAGTATTTT.

The chain uses TRBV7-9 and TRBJ2-1; 10 bases align to TRBD1. Germline trimming cut 3 bases from V and 5 bases from J; bases unmatched to any gene: 4. Germline loops: CDR1 SEHNR, CDR2 FQNEAQ (reference sequence). This CDR3 contains 15 residues. CDR3 protein: CASSFPGQGNNEQFF. CDR3 in DNA: TGTGCCAGCAGCTTTCCGGGACAGGGGAACAATGAGCAGTTCTTC.

This chain uses TRBV29-1 with TRBJ2-7; 14 bases agree with TRBD2. With 1 base clipped from V and 5 bases from J, the junction kept 4 bases outside the gene matches. CDR1 is SQVTM, CDR2 ANQGSEA, per germline. There are 15 residues in the CDR3. The CDR3: CSVEAVGLAGDEQYF. Here the CDR3 DNA reads TGCAGCGTTGAAGCCGTGGGACTAGCGGGAGACGAGCAGTACTTC.

This clone is a singleton in its sample. V and J are TRBV19 and TRBJ2-5, with D possibly being TRBD2 (6 bases). The germline V and J ends were trimmed by 3 bases and 5 bases, with 10 bases remaining between them. The CDR3 length is 13 residues. Germline V gives CDR1 LNHDA, CDR2 SQIVND (reference sequence). CDR3 bases: TGTGCCAGTAGTATCTCGGGGAGGGAGACCCAGTACTTC. Encoded protein: CASSISGRETQYF.

Only one count was recorded for this clone. The chain couples TRBV4-1 to TRBJ1-4; 12 bases agree with TRBD1. The CDR3 has 19 amino acids. V gave up 3 bases and J gave up 5 bases; unmatched junction bases: 13. The germline V gene has CDR1 MGHRA and CDR2 YSYEKL. The CDR3 loop reads CASSHRAGQGASVNEKLFF. CDR3 coding DNA: TGCGCCAGCAGCCATCGCGCGGGACAGGGGGCTTCGGTAAATGAAAAACTGTTTTTT.

The rearrangement links TRBV7-6 to TRBJ1-2, with TRBD1 matching over 9 bases. The V gene end was trimmed by 5 bases and the J gene end by 6 bases; junction bases not matched to a gene: 13. Germline V lookup: CDR1 SGHVS, CDR2 FNYEAQ. This CDR3 has 16 amino acids. Here the CDR3 reads CASSLPGQGPWDGYTF. DNA of the CDR3: TGTGCCAGCAGCCTTCCGGGACAGGGCCCATGGGATGGCTACACCTTC.

This chain joins TRBV9 and TRBJ1-1, with a possible D match to TRBD1 (5 bases). The V gene's germline CDR1 is SGDLS and CDR2 YYNGEE. This CDR3 has 14 amino acids. V lost 2 bases, J lost 0 bases, and 8 bases lay in between. Here the CDR3 DNA reads TGTGCCAGCAGCGTCAGGGCTTTGAACACTGAAGCTTTCTTT. It translates to CASSVRALNTEAFF.